The next 21 T cell receptor beta chains were all read from a single sample in a study of neoadjuvant anti-PD-1 for oral cavity cancer. Produced via immunoSEQ multiplex PCR; TCRdb's table is partial and in-frame only. The sample yields around 7,200 clones, around 46% seen once. This material consisted of tumor tissue, taken before nivolumab (anti-PD-1) treatment. The receptor set was obtained from a person aged 35-80 years with oral cavity squamous cell carcinoma.

The rearrangement joins TRBV5-1 to TRBJ2-7; no definite D call. V was pared by 4 bases and J by 0 bases, with 2 bases between. This CDR3 comprises 11 residues. The germline V gene encodes CDR1 SGHRS and CDR2 YFSETQ. The CDR3 is CASSNSYEQYF. Written as DNA, the CDR3 is TGCGCCAGCAGCAACTCCTACGAGCAGTACTTC.

Only a few counts were recorded for this clone. The chain uses TRBV27 and TRBJ1-2; the D is unclear. This CDR3 is 18 amino acids long. Trimming cost V 5 bases and J 1 base, with 23 bases left between them. In germline, CDR1 is MNHEY, CDR2 SMNVEV (reference sequence). CDR3 amino acids: CASSPAGFEGRINYGYTF. Here the CDR3 DNA reads TGTGCCAGCAGTCCCGCCGGTTTCGAGGGTCGAATTAACTATGGCTACACCTTC.

V usage is TRBV5-4 and J usage is TRBJ2-1; D is undetermined. Germline V gives CDR1 SGHNT, CDR2 YYREEE (reference sequence). V dropped 0 bases and J dropped 5 bases, with 6 bases sitting between them. This CDR3 contains 13 residues. The DNA of the CDR3 is TGTGCCAGCAGCTTGGTCCTCAACAATGAGCAGTTCTTC. Its protein is CASSLVLNNEQFF.

This clone came up once. The J gene is TRBJ2-2, the V gene TRBV29-1, with 8 bases that match TRBD1. With V trimmed by 6 bases and J by 1 base, 4 bases remained unmatched. Per germline, CDR1 SQVTM and CDR2 ANQGSEA. The CDR3 contains 14 residues. In nucleotides, the CDR3 is TGCAGCGTGACGGGACAGGAGAACACCGGGGAGCTGTTTTTT. Its translation: CSVTGQENTGELFF.

A single count supports this clone. V gene TRBV7-3 combines with J gene TRBJ2-5, with a possible D match to TRBD2 (6 bases). The germline V gene has CDR1 SGHTA and CDR2 FQGTGA. The CDR3 contains 13 residues. V lost 4 bases and J lost 5, with 11 bases in between. The CDR3 DNA reads as TGTGCCAGCAGCTCGACTAGTGGTGAGACCCAGTACTTC. As protein: CASSSTSGETQYF.

This sequence joins TRBV7-2 and TRBJ1-5, with no clear D. V lost 1 base, J lost 6 bases, and 4 bases lay in between. The CDR3 consists of 12 residues. CDR1 is SGHTA and CDR2 is FQGNSA in the germline V gene. This CDR3 is CASSLVGQPQHF. CDR3 DNA: TGTGCCAGCAGCTTAGTTGGTCAGCCCCAGCATTTT.

With regard to this clone: Other DNA sequences in this specimen translate into the identical CDR3. The J gene is TRBJ2-7, the V gene TRBV28, with 8 bases matching TRBD1. With 7 bases clipped from V and 5 bases from J, the junction kept 22 bases outside the gene matches. The CDR3 contains 18 residues. The germline gives CDR1 MDHEN, CDR2 SYDVKM. The CDR3 reads CASTQVGAGGRLVHEQYF. As DNA, the CDR3 is TGTGCCAGCACTCAAGTTGGGGCAGGGGGCCGCCTAGTCCACGAGCAGTACTTC.

The J gene is TRBJ2-3, the V gene TRBV5-6; tentatively, D is TRBD2 (5 bases). The CDR3 is made up of 13 amino acids. The V gene's germline CDR1 is SGHDT and CDR2 YYEEEE. Trimming removed 4 bases from V and 9 bases from J, with 15 bases in between. CDR3 protein: CASSIGGPLTQYF. As DNA, the CDR3 is TGTGCCAGCAGCATCGGCGGGCCCCTCACGCAGTATTTT. Full variable domain (remainder filled in from reference TRBV5-6 and TRBJ2-3): DAGVTQSPTHLIKTRGQQVTLRCSPKSGHDTVSWYQQALGQGPQFIFQYYEEEERQRGNFPDRFSGHQFPNYSSELNVNALLLGDSALYLCASSIGGPLTQYFGPGTRLTVL.

V and J are TRBV5-1 and TRBJ2-1, with D unresolved. The CDR3 runs to 13 residues. The germline V and J ends were trimmed by 4 bases and 9 bases, with 14 bases remaining between them. CDR1 SGHRS and CDR2 YFSETQ come from the germline V gene. The CDR3 region is CASSLGPAGEQFF. The CDR3 DNA is TGCGCCAGCAGCCTCGGGCCTGCCGGTGAGCAGTTCTTC.

The chain carries TRBV21-1 and TRBJ2-3; no check of the table's D call, TRBD2, against the DNA was made. TRBV21-1 is recorded as a pseudogene. CDR3 length equals 19 residues. CDR3 DNA: TGTGCCAGCAGCAAACCGCACAGGGAAGCGGGAGGGCCCACAGATACGCAGTATTTT. This codes for CASSKPHREAGGPTDTQYF.

J is TRBJ1-2 and V is TRBV30, with D uncertain. Germline values: CDR1 GTSNPN, CDR2 SVGIG (reference sequence). Trimming took off 0 bases at V and 8 bases at J, with 13 bases between the two ends. The length of the CDR3 is 13 residues. CDR3 loop: CAWSVGLGIGYTF. CDR3 sequence (DNA): TGTGCCTGGAGTGTAGGTCTTGGGATCGGCTACACCTTC.

The genes are TRBV28 and TRBJ2-6; D is undetermined. The V end lost 7 bases, the J end lost 1 base, and 11 bases lay between the germline ends. Germline V gives CDR1 MDHEN, CDR2 SYDVKM. This CDR3 has 15 amino acids. The CDR3 coding sequence is TGTGCCAGCACTAATCGGCTGTCTGGGGCCAACGTCCTGACTTTC. It translates to CASTNRLSGANVLTF.

This clone was counted a few times. The chain is built from TRBV30 and TRBJ1-1; possible D gene TRBD1, 6 bases. Germline V gene data show CDR1 as GTSNPN and CDR2 as SVGIG (reference sequence). The length of the CDR3 is 11 residues. With 7 bases removed from V and 3 bases from J, the gap between germline ends came to 9 bases. CDR3 sequence reads: CASPGDTEAFF. The CDR3 DNA follows: TGTGCCTCTCCAGGGGACACTGAAGCTTTCTTT.

By share, this clone counts as medium-sized (0.01 to 0.1%). The rearrangement uses TRBV7-3 and TRBJ2-3; 12 nucleotides line up with TRBD2. With V trimmed by 5 bases and J by 1 base, 4 bases remained unmatched. Germline CDR1 reads SGHTA; CDR2 reads FQGTGA. The length of the CDR3 is 16 residues. The CDR3 region is CASSRLAGVGTDTQYF. CDR3 sequence (DNA): TGTGCCAGCAGCCGACTAGCGGGAGTTGGCACAGATACGCAGTATTTT. Full variable domain (rest looked up from reference TRBV7-3 and TRBJ2-3): GAGVSQTPSNKVTEKGKYVELRCDPISGHTALYWYRQSLGQGPEFLIYFQGTGAADDSGLPNDRFFAVRPEGSVSTLKIQRTERGDSAVYLCASSRLAGVGTDTQYFGPGTRLTVL.

This clone was seen only a few times. The V call is TRBV9, the J call TRBJ2-7; TRBD1 or TRBD2 may be the D gene (5 bases each). V was trimmed by 6 bases and J by 7 bases, leaving 23 bases between them. CDR1 is SGDLS, CDR2 YYNGEE, per germline. The CDR3 is 15 residues long. CDR3 region: CASTLGPDELREQYF. CDR3 bases: TGTGCCAGCACCTTGGGACCCGACGAACTACGGGAGCAGTACTTC.

This clone was detected a few times. The V call is TRBV6-5, the J call TRBJ1-1, with D uncertain. Germline CDR1 MNHEY, CDR2 SVGAGI. CDR3 size: 14 residues. Trimming took 0 bases from V and 6 from J, leaving 11 bases between them. DNA of the CDR3: TGTGCCAGCAGTTACTCGGGTCCGCTGGCTGAAGCTTTCTTT. Protein: CASSYSGPLAEAFF.

J is TRBJ2-5 and V is TRBV6-1; D is perhaps TRBD2 (5 bases). The CDR3 runs to 17 residues. Germline CDR1 is MNHNS and CDR2 is SASEGT. Between the trimmed V and J ends, which lost 4 bases and 1 base, there was a span of 19 bases. The CDR3 DNA follows: TGTGCCAGCAGTGCAGCGATAGTTCGGGGTCTCCAAGAGACCCAGTACTTC. It specifies CASSAAIVRGLQETQYF.

This clone occurred a few times. This chain links TRBV19 with TRBJ1-1, with D possibly TRBD1 on 5 matching bases. This CDR3 spans 13 amino acids. Deletions cut 4 bases from V and 4 bases from J, with 10 bases between. Germline CDR1 reads LNHDA; CDR2 reads SQIVND (reference sequence). The CDR3 here is CASSRVRGTEAFF. The CDR3 coding sequence is TGTGCCAGTAGTAGGGTGAGGGGCACTGAAGCTTTCTTT.

In DNA, the CDR3 is TGTGCCAGCAGCTATTACTTAACAGGGTTATGGACCGAGCAGTACTTC. Translation gives CASSYYLTGLWTEQYF. The chain links TRBV21-1 to TRBJ2-7; the D call in the table, TRBD1, was not verified against the DNA. TRBV21-1 is listed as a pseudogene. This CDR3 spans 16 amino acids.

The chain carries TRBV6-1 and TRBJ1-5, with 9 bases lining up with TRBD1. The CDR3 extends over 15 amino acids. CDR1 and CDR2 (germline): MNHNS, SASEGT. Trimming at V came to 5 bases and at J to 4 bases, leaving 6 bases not matched to a gene. The CDR3 DNA sequence: TGTGCCAGCAGTATAACCGGGACAGGGAATCAGCCCCAGCATTTT. This translates into CASSITGTGNQPQHF.

CDR3 sequence reads: CASSFRGRDNQPQHF. CDR3 nucleotide sequence: TGTGCCAGCAGTTTCCGGGGACGGGATAATCAGCCCCAGCATTTT. V usage is TRBV28 and J usage is TRBJ1-5, with D perhaps matching TRBD1 (5 bases). V was trimmed by 3 bases and J by 4 bases, leaving 13 bases between them. Germline V lookup: CDR1 MDHEN, CDR2 SYDVKM. This CDR3 is 15 amino acids long. Looking up the rest from reference TRBV28 and TRBJ1-5 gives the full variable domain: DVKVTQSSRYLVKRTGEKVFLECVQDMDHENMFWYRQDPGLGLRLIYFSYDVKMKEKGDIPEGYSVSREKKERFSLILESASTNQTSMYLCASSFRGRDNQPQHFGDGTRLSIL.